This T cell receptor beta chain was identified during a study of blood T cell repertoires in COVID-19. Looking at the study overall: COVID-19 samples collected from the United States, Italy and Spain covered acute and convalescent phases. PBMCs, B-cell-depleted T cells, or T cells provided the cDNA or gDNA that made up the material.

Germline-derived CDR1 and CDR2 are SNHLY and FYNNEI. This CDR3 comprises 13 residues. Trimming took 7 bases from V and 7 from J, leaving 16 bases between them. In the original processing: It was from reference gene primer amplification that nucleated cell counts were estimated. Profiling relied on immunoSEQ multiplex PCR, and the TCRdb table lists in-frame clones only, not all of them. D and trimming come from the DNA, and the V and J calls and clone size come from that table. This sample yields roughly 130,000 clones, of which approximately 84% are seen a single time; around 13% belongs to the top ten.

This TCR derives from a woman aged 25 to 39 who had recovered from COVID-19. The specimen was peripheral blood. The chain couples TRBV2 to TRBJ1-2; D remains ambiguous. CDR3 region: CASTRREGSGYTF. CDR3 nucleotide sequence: TGTGCCAGCACGCGGAGAGAGGGAAGTGGCTACACCTTC.